The rows below give T cell receptor beta chains drawn from one sample of a study of T cell responses to AZD1222 COVID-19 vaccine. Sequenced by immunoSEQ multiplex PCR; TCRdb stores in-frame clones only, minus some. The sample lists over 110,000 clones; approximately 87% were seen once. This material consisted of peripheral blood, taken 28 days after the second AZD1222 dose. The receptors come from an adult who received the AZD1222 COVID-19 vaccine. The CDR3 runs from the conserved cysteine through the conserved F or W. A D gene is named only where the DNA matches it firmly. Clone size is stated in some rows and not others, as once, few, many or a class when expanded.

cdr3_length d_call j_call v_call clone_size cdr3_aa cdr3_nt
12 - TRBJ2-4 TRBV7-9 - CASSLEMGPPDF TGTGCCAGCAGCTTAGAGATGGGACCGCCGGACTTC
14 - TRBJ2-1 TRBV7-3 - CASSLGAQSNEQFF TGTGCCAGCAGCTTAGGCGCGCAGTCCAATGAGCAGTTCTTC
12 - TRBJ1-3 TRBV12-3/TRBV12-4 - CASSLRGNTIYF TGTGCCAGCAGTTTAAGGGGAAACACCATATATTTT
17 - TRBJ2-5 TRBV3-1/TRBV3-2 - CASSPTAEHLYQETQYF TGTGCCAGCAGCCCAACCGCGGAACATCTGTACCAAGAGACCCAGTACTTC
16 - TRBJ1-1 TRBV4-2 once CASSQQPNSPNTEAFF TGTGCCAGCAGCCAACAACCCAACTCACCTAACACTGAAGCTTTCTTT
17 - TRBJ2-2 TRBV5-1 - CASSLAGSGAVTGELFF TGCGCCAGCAGCTTGGCCGGGTCGGGGGCGGTCACCGGGGAGCTGTTTTTT
14 TRBD2 TRBJ2-3 TRBV28 - CASRLAGGTDTQYF TGTGCCAGCAGACTAGCGGGGGGCACAGATACGCAGTATTTT
16 - TRBJ2-3 TRBV3-1/TRBV3-2 - CASSQDRGVGTDTQYF TGTGCCAGCAGCCAAGATCGCGGGGTAGGGACAGATACGCAGTATTTT
16 TRBD1 TRBJ1-4 TRBV9 - CASSPGTGGGNEKLFF TGTGCCAGCAGCCCCGGGACAGGGGGAGGGAATGAAAAACTGTTTTTT
15 TRBD1 TRBJ1-3 TRBV3-1/TRBV3-2 - CASSPRTGTGNTIYF TGTGCCAGCAGCCCACGGACAGGGACCGGAAACACCATATATTTT
15 - TRBJ1-3 TRBV10-3 - CAISALGTQGNTIYF TGTGCCATCAGTGCACTCGGGACACAAGGAAACACCATATATTTT
16 - TRBJ1-2 TRBV7-8 - CASSLAGVGGLRGYTF TGTGCCAGCAGCTTAGCGGGGGTGGGAGGCCTGAGGGGCTACACCTTC
13 - TRBJ2-2 TRBV5-1 - CASSSLGTGELFF TGCGCCAGCAGCTCCCTCGGGACCGGGGAGCTGTTTTTT
14 - TRBJ1-2 TRBV2 - CASSAPRGGYGYTF TGTGCCAGCAGTGCCCCTAGGGGGGGCTATGGCTACACCTTC
12 - TRBJ1-2 TRBV14 - CASSQQGFGYTF TGTGCCAGCAGCCAACAAGGTTTTGGCTACACCTTC
12 TRBD1 TRBJ2-7 TRBV9 - CAWGQGPYEQYF TGTGCCTGGGGACAGGGACCCTACGAGCAGTACTTC
17 - TRBJ1-3 TRBV7-9 - CASSLRAGRTSGNTIYF TGTGCCAGCAGCTTACGGGCTGGGAGAACCTCTGGAAACACCATATATTTT
12 - TRBJ2-1 TRBV6-5 - CASRNSYNEQFF TGTGCCAGCAGGAACAGCTACAATGAGCAGTTCTTC
13 - TRBJ2-4 TRBV11-2 - CASSLGLAGIQYF TGTGCCAGCAGCTTAGGCCTAGCTGGCATTCAGTACTTC
14 - TRBJ2-5 TRBV25-1 - CASSPWDGQETQYF TGTGCCAGCAGTCCGTGGGATGGGCAAGAGACCCAGTACTTC
19 TRBD1 TRBJ1-5 TRBV19 - CASTTRQGVNGASNQPQHF TGTGCCAGTACCACCAGACAGGGGGTAAACGGGGCGAGCAATCAGCCCCAGCATTTT
15 - TRBJ2-4 TRBV30 - CAWTPPRVAKNIQYF TGTGCCTGGACCCCCCCCCGGGTTGCCAAAAACATTCAGTACTTC
15 - TRBJ1-2 TRBV5-1 - CASSPLLYLSDGYTF TGCGCCAGCAGCCCATTACTTTACCTATCTGACGGCTACACCTTC
11 - TRBJ1-1 TRBV20-1 - CSASDSVRAFF TGCAGTGCTAGCGACAGCGTAAGGGCTTTCTTT
16 - TRBJ2-5 TRBV6-2/TRBV6-3 - CASSYSNAGGQETQYF TGTGCCAGCAGTTACTCGAACGCGGGCGGGCAAGAGACCCAGTACTTC
15 TRBD1 TRBJ2-7 TRBV28 - CASSIYRGLLGEQYF TGTGCCAGCAGTATCTACAGGGGCCTCCTAGGCGAGCAGTACTTC
14 - TRBJ1-2 TRBV5-5 - CASSLVGSDYGYTF TGTGCCAGCAGCTTGGTTGGCTCCGACTATGGCTACACCTTC
15 - TRBJ2-1 TRBV7-2 - CASSLDPGLYNEQFF TGTGCCAGCAGCTTAGACCCGGGACTTTACAATGAGCAGTTCTTC
15 TRBD1 TRBJ2-5 TRBV5-1 - CASGTNPGQQETQYF TGCGCCAGCGGCACTAATCCGGGACAGCAAGAGACCCAGTACTTC
12 - TRBJ2-7 TRBV29-1 - CSVTGPSGEQYF TGCAGCGTAACCGGACCCAGCGGGGAGCAGTACTTC
14 - TRBJ2-1 TRBV7-3 - CASSPGGWDNEQFF TGTGCCAGCAGCCCGGGCGGCTGGGACAATGAGCAGTTCTTC
14 - TRBJ1-1 TRBV5-4 - CASLSRGISTEAFF TGTGCCAGTCTAAGTCGAGGCATTTCAACTGAAGCTTTCTTT
15 - TRBJ1-1 TRBV7-2 - CASSLAVTGRTEAFF TGTGCCAGCAGCTTAGCAGTAACCGGGAGGACTGAAGCTTTCTTT
16 - TRBJ1-4 TRBV7-9 once CASSPGGGTGSDKLFF TGTGCCAGCAGCCCCGGGGGGGGTACAGGTTCGGATAAACTGTTTTTT
15 - TRBJ2-5 TRBV5-4 - CASSSWTNPQETQYF TGTGCCAGCAGCTCATGGACTAACCCACAAGAGACCCAGTACTTC
13 - TRBJ1-5 TRBV29-1 once CSALQGTNQPQHF TGCAGCGCACTACAGGGTACCAATCAGCCCCAGCATTTT
13 - TRBJ1-6 TRBV5-1 - CASSLGENSPLHF TGCGCCAGCAGCTTGGGAGAGAATTCACCCCTCCACTTT
11 TRBD1 TRBJ1-2 TRBV29-1 many CSVDRGYGYTF TGCAGCGTAGACAGGGGTTATGGCTACACCTTC
12 - TRBJ2-1 TRBV19 - CASSNKVNEQFF TGTGCCAGTAGTAACAAGGTCAATGAGCAGTTCTTC
14 - TRBJ2-1 TRBV5-6 - CASSLDSSYNEQFF TGTGCCAGCAGCTTGGACAGCTCCTACAATGAGCAGTTCTTC
17 - TRBJ1-1 TRBV21-1 - CASSKRITGSMNTEAFF TGTGCCAGCAGCAAACGAATTACAGGATCGATGAACACTGAAGCTTTCTTT
16 - TRBJ1-6 TRBV28 - CASTPPVRSGNSPLHF TGTGCCAGCACCCCCCCAGTGCGGTCTGGGAATTCACCCCTCCACTTT
15 TRBD2 TRBJ2-3 TRBV7-3 - CASSGGLAPTDTQYF TGTGCCAGCAGCGGGGGACTAGCGCCGACAGATACGCAGTATTTT
13 TRBD1 TRBJ1-1 TRBV28 - CASSFDRGLRAFF TGTGCCAGCAGTTTCGACAGGGGGCTCAGGGCTTTCTTT
14 - TRBJ1-2 TRBV7-2 few CASSFAGTTYGYTF TGTGCCAGCAGCTTCGCGGGAACGACCTATGGCTACACCTTC
14 - TRBJ1-4 TRBV23-1 - CASSSGTTNEKLFF TGCGCCAGTTCTTCTGGGACAACTAATGAAAAACTGTTTTTT
14 - TRBJ2-5 TRBV5-4 - CASSKTGREETQYF TGTGCCAGCAGCAAGACTGGCAGAGAAGAGACCCAGTACTTC
15 - TRBJ2-1 TRBV4-3 - CASSLGYGAYNEQFF TGCGCCAGCAGCCTCGGCTACGGGGCTTACAATGAGCAGTTCTTC
15 TRBD2 TRBJ2-3 TRBV15 - CATSSLAGEIDTQYF TGTGCCACCAGCAGCTTAGCGGGGGAGATAGATACGCAGTATTTT
15 - TRBJ2-1 TRBV4-3 - CASSQESSAYNEQFF TGCGCCAGCAGCCAAGAGTCTAGCGCATACAATGAGCAGTTCTTC
15 TRBD1 TRBJ1-6 TRBV24-1 - CATSERDSTNSPLHF TGTGCCACCAGTGAGCGGGACAGCACTAATTCACCCCTCCACTTT
18 TRBD2 TRBJ2-7 TRBV7-8 few CASSHRLAGGSVGYEQYF TGTGCCAGCAGCCATAGACTAGCGGGAGGCTCGGTTGGGTACGAGCAGTACTTC
15 TRBD1 TRBJ2-7 TRBV2 - CASSEGRGFSYEQYF TGTGCCAGCAGTGAGGGCAGGGGGTTTTCCTACGAGCAGTACTTC
15 - TRBJ2-7 TRBV5-4 - CASSLNRGSPYEQYF TGTGCCAGCAGCTTAAACCGGGGCTCTCCCTACGAGCAGTACTTC